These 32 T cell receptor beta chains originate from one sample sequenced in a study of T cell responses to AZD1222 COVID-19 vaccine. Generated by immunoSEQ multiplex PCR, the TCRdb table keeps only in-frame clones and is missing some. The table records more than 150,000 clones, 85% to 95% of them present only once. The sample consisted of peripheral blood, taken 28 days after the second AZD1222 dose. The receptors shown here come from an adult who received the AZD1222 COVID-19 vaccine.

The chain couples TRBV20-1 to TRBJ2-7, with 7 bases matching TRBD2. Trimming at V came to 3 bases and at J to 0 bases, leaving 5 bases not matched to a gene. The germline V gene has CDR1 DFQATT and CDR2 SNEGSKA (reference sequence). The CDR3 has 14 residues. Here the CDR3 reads CSASEAGSSYEQYF. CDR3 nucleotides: TGCAGTGCTAGTGAAGCGGGAAGCTCCTACGAGCAGTACTTC.

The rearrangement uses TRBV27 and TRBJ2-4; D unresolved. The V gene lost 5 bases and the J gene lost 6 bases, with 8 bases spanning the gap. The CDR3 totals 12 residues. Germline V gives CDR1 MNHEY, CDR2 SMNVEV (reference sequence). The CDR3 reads CASSPNRNIQYF. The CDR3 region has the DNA TGTGCCAGCAGTCCCAACAGAAACATTCAGTACTTC.

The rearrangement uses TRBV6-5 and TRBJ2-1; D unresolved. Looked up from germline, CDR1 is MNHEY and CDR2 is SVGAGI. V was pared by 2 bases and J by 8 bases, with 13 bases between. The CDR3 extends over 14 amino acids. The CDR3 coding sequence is TGTGCCAGCAGTTACAGAGCCCAGGCACATGAGCAGTTCTTC. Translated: CASSYRAQAHEQFF.

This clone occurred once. The CDR3 sequence: CASSVLTSEQFF. In DNA, the CDR3 is TGTGCCAGCAGCGTCCTAACGTCTGAGCAGTTCTTC. This chain links TRBV9 with TRBJ2-1; D ambiguous. V was clipped by 2 bases and J by 9 bases, with 9 bases between them. The germline gives CDR1 SGDLS, CDR2 YYNGEE. The CDR3 length is 12 residues.

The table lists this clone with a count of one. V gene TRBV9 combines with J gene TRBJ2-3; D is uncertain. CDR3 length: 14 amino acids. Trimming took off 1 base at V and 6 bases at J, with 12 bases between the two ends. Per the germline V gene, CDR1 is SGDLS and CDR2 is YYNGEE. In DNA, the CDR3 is TGTGCCAGCAGCGTATTAGGGAATCCGGATACGCAGTATTTT. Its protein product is CASSVLGNPDTQYF.

The CDR3 sequence is CAWSSLTGVDNSPLHF. Here the CDR3 DNA reads TGTGCCTGGAGTAGTTTGACAGGGGTGGACAATTCACCCCTCCACTTT. The chain links TRBV30 to TRBJ1-6; 8 bases fit TRBD1. V dropped 2 bases and J dropped 7; count of bases not matched to a gene: 10. The CDR3 has 16 amino acids. CDR1 is GTSNPN and CDR2 is SVGIG in the germline V gene (reference sequence).

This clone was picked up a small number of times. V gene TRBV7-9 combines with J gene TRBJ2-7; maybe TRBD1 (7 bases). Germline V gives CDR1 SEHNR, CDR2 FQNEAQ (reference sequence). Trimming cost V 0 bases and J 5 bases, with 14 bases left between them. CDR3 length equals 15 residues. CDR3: CASSLAGGQQDEQYF. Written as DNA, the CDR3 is TGTGCCAGCAGCTTAGCGGGGGGACAGCAGGACGAGCAGTACTTC.

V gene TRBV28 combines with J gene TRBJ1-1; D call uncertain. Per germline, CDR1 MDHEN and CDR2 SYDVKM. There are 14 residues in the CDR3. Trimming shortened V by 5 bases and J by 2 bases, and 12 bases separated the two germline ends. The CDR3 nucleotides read TGTGCCAGCAGTCTTTCCAGGAGAAACACTGAAGCTTTCTTT. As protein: CASSLSRRNTEAFF.

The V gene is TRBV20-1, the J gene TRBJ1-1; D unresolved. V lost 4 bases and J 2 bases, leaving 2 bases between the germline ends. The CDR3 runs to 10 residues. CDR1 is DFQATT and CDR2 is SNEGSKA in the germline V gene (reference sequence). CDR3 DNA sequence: TGCAGTGCTACCAACACTGAAGCTTTCTTT. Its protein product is CSATNTEAFF.

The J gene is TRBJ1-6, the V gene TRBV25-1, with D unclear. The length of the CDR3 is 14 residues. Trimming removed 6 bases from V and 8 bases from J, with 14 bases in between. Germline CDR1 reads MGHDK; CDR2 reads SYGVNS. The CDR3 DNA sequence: TGTGCCAGCAGCGTTAAAGGGAGGGATTCACCCCTCCACTTT. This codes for CASSVKGRDSPLHF.

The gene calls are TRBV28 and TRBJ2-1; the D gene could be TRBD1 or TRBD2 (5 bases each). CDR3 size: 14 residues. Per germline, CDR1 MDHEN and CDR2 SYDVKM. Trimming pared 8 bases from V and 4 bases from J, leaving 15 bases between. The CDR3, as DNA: TGTGCCAGCGGTGACCGGGGCACGTACAATGAGCAGTTCTTC. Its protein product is CASGDRGTYNEQFF.

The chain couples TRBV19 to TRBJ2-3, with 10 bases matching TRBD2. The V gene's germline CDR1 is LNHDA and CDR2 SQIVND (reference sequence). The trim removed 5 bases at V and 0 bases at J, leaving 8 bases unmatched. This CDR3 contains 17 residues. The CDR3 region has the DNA TGTGCCAGTAGTCCGTCACTAGCGGGGCCTAGCACAGATACGCAGTATTTT. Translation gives CASSPSLAGPSTDTQYF.

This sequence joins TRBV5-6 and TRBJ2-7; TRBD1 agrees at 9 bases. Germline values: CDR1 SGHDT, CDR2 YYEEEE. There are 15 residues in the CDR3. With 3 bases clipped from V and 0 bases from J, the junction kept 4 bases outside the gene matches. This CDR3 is CASSSGTGSSYEQYF. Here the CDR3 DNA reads TGTGCCAGCAGCTCGGGGACAGGGAGCTCCTACGAGCAGTACTTC. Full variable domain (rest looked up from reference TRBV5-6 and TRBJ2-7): DAGVTQSPTHLIKTRGQQVTLRCSPKSGHDTVSWYQQALGQGPQFIFQYYEEEERQRGNFPDRFSGHQFPNYSSELNVNALLLGDSALYLCASSSGTGSSYEQYFGPGTRLTVT.

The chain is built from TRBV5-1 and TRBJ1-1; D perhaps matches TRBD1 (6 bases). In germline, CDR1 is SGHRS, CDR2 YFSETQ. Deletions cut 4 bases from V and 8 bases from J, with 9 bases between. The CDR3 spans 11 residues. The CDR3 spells CASSQDREAFF. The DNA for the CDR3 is TGCGCCAGCAGCCAAGACAGGGAAGCTTTCTTT. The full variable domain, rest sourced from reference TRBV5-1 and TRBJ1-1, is KAGVTQTPRYLIKTRGQQVTLSCSPISGHRSVSWYQQTPGQGLQFLFEYFSETQRNKGNFPGRFSGRQFSNSRSEMNVSTLELGDSALYLCASSQDREAFFGQGTRLTVV.

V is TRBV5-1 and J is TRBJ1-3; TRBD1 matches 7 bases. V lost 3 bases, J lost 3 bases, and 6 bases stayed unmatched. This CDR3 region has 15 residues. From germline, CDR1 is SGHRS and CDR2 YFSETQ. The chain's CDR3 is CASSYQGGGGNTIYF. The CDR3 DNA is TGCGCCAGCAGCTATCAGGGGGGTGGTGGAAACACCATATATTTT. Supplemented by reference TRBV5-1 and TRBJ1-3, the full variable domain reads KAGVTQTPRYLIKTRGQQVTLSCSPISGHRSVSWYQQTPGQGLQFLFEYFSETQRNKGNFPGRFSGRQFSNSRSEMNVSTLELGDSALYLCASSYQGGGGNTIYFGEGSWLTVV.

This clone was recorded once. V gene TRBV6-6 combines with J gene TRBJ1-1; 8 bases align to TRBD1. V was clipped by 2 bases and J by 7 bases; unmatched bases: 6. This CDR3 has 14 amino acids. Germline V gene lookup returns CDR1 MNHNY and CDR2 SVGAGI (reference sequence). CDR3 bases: TGTGCCAGCAGTTACGGCAGGGGGCCGTATGAAGCTTTCTTT. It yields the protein CASSYGRGPYEAFF.

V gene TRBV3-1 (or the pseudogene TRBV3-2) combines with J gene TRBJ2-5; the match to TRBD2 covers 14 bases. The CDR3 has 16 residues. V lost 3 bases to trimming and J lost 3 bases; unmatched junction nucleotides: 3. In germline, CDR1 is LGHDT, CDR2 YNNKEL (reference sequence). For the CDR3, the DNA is TGTGCCAGCAGCCAGGAGGGACTAGCGGGGGAAGAGACCCAGTACTTC. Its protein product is CASSQEGLAGEETQYF.

The CDR3 coding sequence is TGTGCCAGCAGTCTCCGGGCCTACTACAATGAGCAGTTCTTC. It translates to CASSLRAYYNEQFF. The genes are TRBV28 and TRBJ2-1; D is undetermined. The germline V and J ends were trimmed by 5 bases and 3 bases, with 11 bases remaining between them. Germline V gene sequence: CDR1 MDHEN, CDR2 SYDVKM. The CDR3 has 14 amino acids.

CDR3 nucleotide sequence: TGTGCCAGCAGTGATCTCAGGGATCAGCCCCAGCATTTT. Amino acid sequence: CASSDLRDQPQHF. The chain is built from TRBV2 and TRBJ1-5; D possibly corresponds to TRBD1 (5 bases). This CDR3 is built from 13 residues. The germline V and J ends were trimmed by 3 bases and 5 bases, with 8 bases remaining between them. Germline V gene data show CDR1 as SNHLY and CDR2 as FYNNEI.

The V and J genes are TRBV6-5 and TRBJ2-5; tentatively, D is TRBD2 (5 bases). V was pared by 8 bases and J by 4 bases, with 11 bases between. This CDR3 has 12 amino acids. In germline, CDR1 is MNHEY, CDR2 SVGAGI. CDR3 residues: CASSLRGETQYF. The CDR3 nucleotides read TGTGCCAGCTCCCTCCGGGGAGAGACCCAGTACTTC.

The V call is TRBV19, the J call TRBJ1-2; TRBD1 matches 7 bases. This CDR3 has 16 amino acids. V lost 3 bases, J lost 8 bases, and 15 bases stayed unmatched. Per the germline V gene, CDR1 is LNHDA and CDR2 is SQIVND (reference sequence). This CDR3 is CASSMGAGDSSFGYTF. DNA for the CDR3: TGTGCCAGTAGTATGGGGGCGGGGGACAGTAGTTTCGGCTACACCTTC.

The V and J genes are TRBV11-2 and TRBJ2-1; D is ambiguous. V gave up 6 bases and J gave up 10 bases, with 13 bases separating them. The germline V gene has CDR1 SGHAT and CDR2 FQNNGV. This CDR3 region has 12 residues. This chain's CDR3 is CASSFIVREQFF. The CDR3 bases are TGTGCCAGCAGTTTTATCGTCAGGGAGCAGTTCTTC.

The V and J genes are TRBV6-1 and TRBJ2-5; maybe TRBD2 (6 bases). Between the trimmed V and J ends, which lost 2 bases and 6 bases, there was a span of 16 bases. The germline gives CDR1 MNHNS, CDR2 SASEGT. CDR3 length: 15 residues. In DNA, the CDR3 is TGTGCCAGCAGTGAATGGGCTAGCGAATATAAGACCCAGTACTTC. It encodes CASSEWASEYKTQYF.

The CDR3 reads CASSYGFSRSYNEQFF. The DNA of the CDR3 is TGTGCCAGCAGTTACGGGTTTAGCCGATCCTACAATGAGCAGTTCTTC. The rearrangement uses TRBV6-6 and TRBJ2-1, with D unresolved. This CDR3 region has 16 residues. V dropped 2 bases and J dropped 1 base, with 12 bases sitting between them. The germline V gene has CDR1 MNHNY and CDR2 SVGAGI (reference sequence).

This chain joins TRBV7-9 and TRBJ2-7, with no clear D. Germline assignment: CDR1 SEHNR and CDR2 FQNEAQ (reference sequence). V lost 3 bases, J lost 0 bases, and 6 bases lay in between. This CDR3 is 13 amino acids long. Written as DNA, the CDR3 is TGTGCCAGCAGCTTCCCCAGCTCCTACGAGCAGTACTTC. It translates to CASSFPSSYEQYF.

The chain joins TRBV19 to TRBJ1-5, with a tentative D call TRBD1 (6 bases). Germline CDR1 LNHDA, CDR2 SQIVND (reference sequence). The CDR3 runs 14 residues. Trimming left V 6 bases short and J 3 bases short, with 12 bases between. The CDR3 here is CASRERDNNQPQHF. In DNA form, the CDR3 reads TGTGCCAGTAGGGAGCGGGACAACAATCAGCCCCAGCATTTT.

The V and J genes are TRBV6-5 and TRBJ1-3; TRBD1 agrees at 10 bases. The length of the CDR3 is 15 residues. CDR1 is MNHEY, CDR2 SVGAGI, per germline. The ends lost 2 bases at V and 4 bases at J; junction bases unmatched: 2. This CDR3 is CASSYGTGDGNTIYF. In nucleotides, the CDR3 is TGTGCCAGCAGTTACGGGACAGGGGACGGAAACACCATATATTTT.

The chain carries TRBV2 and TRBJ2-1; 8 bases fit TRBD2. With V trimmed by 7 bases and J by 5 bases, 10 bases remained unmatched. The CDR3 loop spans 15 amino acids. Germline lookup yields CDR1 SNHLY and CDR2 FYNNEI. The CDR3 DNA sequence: TGTGCCAGCATACCAAACACTAGCGGAAACAATGAGCAGTTCTTC. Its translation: CASIPNTSGNNEQFF.

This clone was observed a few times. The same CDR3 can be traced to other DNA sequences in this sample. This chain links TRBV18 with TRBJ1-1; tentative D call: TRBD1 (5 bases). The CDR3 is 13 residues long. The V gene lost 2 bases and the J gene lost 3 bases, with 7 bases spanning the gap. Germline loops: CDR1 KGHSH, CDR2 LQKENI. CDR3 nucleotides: TGTGCCAGCTCACCAACGGGGGACACTGAAGCTTTCTTT. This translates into CASSPTGDTEAFF.

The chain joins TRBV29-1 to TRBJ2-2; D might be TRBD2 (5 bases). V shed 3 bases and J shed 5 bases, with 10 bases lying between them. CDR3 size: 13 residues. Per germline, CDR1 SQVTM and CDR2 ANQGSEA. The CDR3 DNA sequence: TGCAGCGTTGAGGGGTCGGGGACCGGGGAGCTGTTTTTT. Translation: CSVEGSGTGELFF.

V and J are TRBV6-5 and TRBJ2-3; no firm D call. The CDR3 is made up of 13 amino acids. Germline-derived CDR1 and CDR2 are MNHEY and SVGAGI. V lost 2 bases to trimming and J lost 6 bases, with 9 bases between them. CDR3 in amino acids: CASSYHERDTQYF. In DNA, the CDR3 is TGTGCCAGCAGTTACCATGAGAGGGATACGCAGTATTTT.

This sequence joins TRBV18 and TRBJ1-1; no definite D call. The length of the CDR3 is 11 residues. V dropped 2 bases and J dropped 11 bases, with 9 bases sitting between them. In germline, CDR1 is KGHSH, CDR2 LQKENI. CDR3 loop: CASSPIDLAFF. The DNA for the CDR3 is TGTGCCAGCTCACCAATCGACCTCGCTTTCTTT.